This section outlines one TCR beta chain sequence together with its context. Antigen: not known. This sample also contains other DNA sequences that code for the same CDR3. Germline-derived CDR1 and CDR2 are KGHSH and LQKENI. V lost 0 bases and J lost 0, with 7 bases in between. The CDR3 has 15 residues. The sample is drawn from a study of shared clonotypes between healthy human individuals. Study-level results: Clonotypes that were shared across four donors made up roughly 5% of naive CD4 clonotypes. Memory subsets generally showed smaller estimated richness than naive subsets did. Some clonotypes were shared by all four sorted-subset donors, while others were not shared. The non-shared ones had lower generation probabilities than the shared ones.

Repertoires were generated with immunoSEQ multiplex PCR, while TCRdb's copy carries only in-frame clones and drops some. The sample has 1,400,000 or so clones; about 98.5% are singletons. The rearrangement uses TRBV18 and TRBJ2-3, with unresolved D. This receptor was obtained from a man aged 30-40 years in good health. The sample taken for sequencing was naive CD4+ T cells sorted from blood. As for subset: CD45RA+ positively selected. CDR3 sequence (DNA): TGTGCCAGCTCACCACCAGGACCAAGCACAGATACGCAGTATTTT. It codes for CASSPPGPSTDTQYF.